This TCR beta chain emerged from a study of shared clonotypes between healthy human individuals. Findings and limits, study-wide: Large depth notwithstanding, sorted-subset sequencing proved incomplete by rarefaction.

In the CD4+ fraction, cells were divided into CD45RA+ naive and CD45RA-negative memory subsets. This clone has a handful of counts. Its antigen is unidentified. The CDR3 length is 14 residues. The germline CDR1 and CDR2 sequences are SGHDT and YYEEEE. V was clipped by 4 bases and J by 0 bases, with 7 bases between them. Deep-level settings were used for running the assay. Per the original data handling: With immunoSEQ giving junction-only sequences and no quality scores, filtering differed. The protocol was immunoSEQ multiplex PCR, while the TCRdb copy is restricted to in-frame clones and leaves out a portion. The D gene and trimming were derived from the DNA, and the V and J assignments and clone size from that table. The data contain over a million clones, around 74% of them singletons.

The TCR originated in a young man in good health. The chain employs TRBV5-6 and TRBJ1-4; D is unclear. The sequenced sample was memory CD4+ T cells sorted from blood. Subset described: CD45RA-negative fraction. The CDR3 DNA reads TGTGCCAGCAGCCTGACGCCAACTAATGAAAAACTGTTTTTT. It codes for CASSLTPTNEKLFF.